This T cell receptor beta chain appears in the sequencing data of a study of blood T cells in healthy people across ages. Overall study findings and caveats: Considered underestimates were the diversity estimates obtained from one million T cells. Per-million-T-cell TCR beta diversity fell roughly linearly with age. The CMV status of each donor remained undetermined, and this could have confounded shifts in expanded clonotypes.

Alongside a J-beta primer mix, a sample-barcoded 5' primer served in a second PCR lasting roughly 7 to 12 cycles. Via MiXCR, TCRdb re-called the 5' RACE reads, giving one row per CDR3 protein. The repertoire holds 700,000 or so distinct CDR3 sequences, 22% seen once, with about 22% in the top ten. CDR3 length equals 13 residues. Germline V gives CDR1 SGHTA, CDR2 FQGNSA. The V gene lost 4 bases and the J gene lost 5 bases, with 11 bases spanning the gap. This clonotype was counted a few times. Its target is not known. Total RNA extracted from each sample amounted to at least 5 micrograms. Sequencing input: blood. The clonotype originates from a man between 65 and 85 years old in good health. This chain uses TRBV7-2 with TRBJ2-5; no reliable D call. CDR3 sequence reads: CASSSTWFETQYF. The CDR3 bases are TGTGCCAGCAGCTCTACTTGGTTCGAGACCCAGTACTTC.